The entry below describes one T cell receptor beta chain. Its antigen is unidentified. TCRdb fed the 5' RACE reads into MiXCR, producing one record per CDR3 protein. In the table there are a few hundred thousand distinct CDR3 sequences, around 17% of which are singletons. The data derive from a study of T cells after yellow fever vaccination. Study-level information: Any fraction with a low cell number was prepared using SMART-Seq v4 Ultra Low Input. General observations from the study: Abundant bulk-population clonotypes could contaminate the FACS-sorted repertoires. After the booster, about 95% of CD4 and about nine tenths of CD8 primary-response clones were re-detected. A minor fraction of clonotypes spanned both CD4 and CD8 compartments.

CDR1 and CDR2 from the germline V gene are GTSNPN and SVGIG (reference sequence). With 2 bases removed from V and 5 bases from J, the gap between germline ends came to 6 bases. This CDR3 comprises 11 residues. The specimen was PBMCs, collected 5 days after the first yellow fever vaccination. The chain carries TRBV30 and TRBJ1-2; D perhaps matches TRBD1 (6 bases). This clonotype was obtained from a young man who received the YFV17D yellow fever vaccine. The CDR3 nucleotides are TGTGCCTGGAGTACAGGGTATGGCTACACCTTC. Translation gives CAWSTGYGYTF.